This TCR beta chain was recovered during a study of control samples from healthy donors and cancer patients. CDR3 length equals 12 residues. V shed 4 bases and J shed 11 bases, with 13 bases lying between them. In germline, CDR1 is KGHDR, CDR2 SFDVKD. The table came from immunoSEQ multiplex PCR; TCRdb's copy has only in-frame clones and leaves some out. The data contain hundreds of thousands of clones, roughly four fifths of them seen just once; the ten biggest clones take up about an eighth. Sample: PBMCs. The receptor's source is a woman aged 55-70 years with lung cancer. This chain links TRBV24-1 with TRBJ1-1; D is ambiguous. CDR3 protein: CATSDRQSKAFF. CDR3 in DNA: TGTGCCACCAGTGACCGCCAGTCTAAGGCTTTCTTT.